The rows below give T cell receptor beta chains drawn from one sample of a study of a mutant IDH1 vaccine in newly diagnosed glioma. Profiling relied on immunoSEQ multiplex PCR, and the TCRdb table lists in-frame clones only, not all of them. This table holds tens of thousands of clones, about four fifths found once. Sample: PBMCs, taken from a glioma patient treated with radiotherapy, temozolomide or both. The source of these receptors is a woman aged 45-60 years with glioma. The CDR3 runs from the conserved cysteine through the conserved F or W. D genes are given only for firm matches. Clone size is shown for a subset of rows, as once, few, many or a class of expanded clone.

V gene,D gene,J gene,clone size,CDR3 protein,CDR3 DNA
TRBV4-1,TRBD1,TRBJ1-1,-,CASSQEGQGVLALNTEAFF,TGCGCCAGCAGCCAAGAAGGACAGGGGGTTCTCGCCTTGAACACTGAAGCTTTCTTT
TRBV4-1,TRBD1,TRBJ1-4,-,CASSAQGELFF,TGCGCCAGCAGCGCGCAGGGGGAACTGTTTTTT
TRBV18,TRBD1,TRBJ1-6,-,CASSLLTGKDSPLHF,TGTGCCAGCTCACTCTTGACAGGGAAGGATTCACCCCTCCACTTT
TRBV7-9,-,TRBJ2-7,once,CASSFGTGSSYEQYF,TGTGCCAGCAGCTTCGGGACGGGGAGCTCCTACGAGCAGTACTTC
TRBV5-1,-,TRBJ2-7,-,CASSIQGSSYEQYF,TGCGCCAGCAGCATACAGGGTAGTTCCTACGAGCAGTACTTC
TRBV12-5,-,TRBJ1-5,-,CASGLVREGVLSQHF,TGTGCTAGTGGTTTGGTACGGGAAGGGGTTTTGTCCCAGCATTTT
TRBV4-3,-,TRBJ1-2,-,CASSQETPAIYGYTF,TGCGCCAGCAGCCAAGAAACGCCCGCCATCTATGGCTACACCTTC
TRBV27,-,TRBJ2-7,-,CASRKTDAYEQYF,TGTGCCAGCAGAAAAACCGACGCCTACGAGCAGTACTTC
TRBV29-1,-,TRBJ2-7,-,CSVIQAQVTYEQYF,TGCAGCGTTATCCAAGCGCAGGTTACCTACGAGCAGTACTTC
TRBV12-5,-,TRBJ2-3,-,CATGPNPDTQYF,TGTGCTACCGGACCCAACCCAGATACGCAGTATTTT
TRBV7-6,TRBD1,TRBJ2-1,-,CASSLAQTGDNEQFF,TGTGCCAGCAGCTTGGCCCAGACAGGGGACAATGAGCAGTTCTTC
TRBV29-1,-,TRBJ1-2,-,CSVTGMNYGYTF,TGCAGCGTGACGGGTATGAACTATGGCTACACCTTC
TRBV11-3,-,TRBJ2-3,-,CASSPRTGTDTQYF,TGTGCCAGCAGCCCAAGGACAGGCACAGATACGCAGTATTTT
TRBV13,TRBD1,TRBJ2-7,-,CASSSPGQGDEQYF,TGTGCCAGCAGCTCCCCGGGACAGGGAGACGAGCAGTACTTC
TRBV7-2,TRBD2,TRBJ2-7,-,CASSVLAGAAEQYF,TGTGCCAGCAGCGTACTAGCGGGGGCGGCCGAGCAGTACTTC
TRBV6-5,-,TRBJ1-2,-,CASRSPVGYGYTF,TGTGCCAGCAGGTCCCCTGTAGGGTATGGCTACACCTTC
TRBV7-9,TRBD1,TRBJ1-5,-,CASSLSRGEQPQHF,TGTGCCAGCAGCTTATCCAGGGGGGAGCAGCCCCAGCATTTT
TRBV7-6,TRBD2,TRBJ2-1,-,CASSPGLRETNEQFF,TGTGCCAGCAGCCCGGGACTGCGGGAGACCAATGAGCAGTTCTTC
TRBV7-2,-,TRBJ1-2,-,CASSLYPGGGYGYTF,TGTGCCAGCAGCCTATATCCGGGTGGGGGCTATGGCTACACCTTC
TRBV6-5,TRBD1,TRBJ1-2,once,CASSYSGQGDYGYTF,TGTGCCAGCAGTTACTCGGGACAGGGAGACTATGGCTACACCTTC
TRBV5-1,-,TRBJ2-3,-,CASSPGQRQDTQYF,TGCGCCAGCAGCCCTGGACAGAGACAAGATACGCAGTATTTT
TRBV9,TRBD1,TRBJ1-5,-,CASSVTGSNQPQHF,TGTGCCAGCAGCGTGACAGGGAGCAATCAGCCCCAGCATTTT
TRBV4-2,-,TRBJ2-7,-,CASSQEGLKGRLTLREQYF,TGTGCCAGCAGCCAAGAAGGACTAAAAGGACGGCTAACTCTACGTGAGCAGTACTTC
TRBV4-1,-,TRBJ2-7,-,CASSLIPGAYEQYF,TGCGCCAGCAGCCTCATCCCGGGGGCTTACGAGCAGTACTTC
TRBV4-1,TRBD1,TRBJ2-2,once,CASSQPHRQGGGGELFF,TGCGCCAGCAGCCAACCCCATCGACAGGGGGGAGGCGGGGAGCTGTTTTTT
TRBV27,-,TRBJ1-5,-,CASSLGMGLNQPQHF,TGTGCCAGCAGTTTAGGGATGGGACTAAATCAGCCCCAGCATTTT
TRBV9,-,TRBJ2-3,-,CASSVLAITDTQYF,TGTGCCAGCAGCGTATTAGCGATCACAGATACGCAGTATTTT
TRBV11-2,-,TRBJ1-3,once,CASSAQTGDTIYF,TGTGCCAGCAGCGCACAAACGGGGGACACCATATATTTT
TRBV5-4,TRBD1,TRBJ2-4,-,CASSLGGQNIQYF,TGTGCCAGCAGCTTAGGGGGCCAAAACATTCAGTACTTC
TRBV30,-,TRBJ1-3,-,CAWKKEVTIYF,TGTGCCTGGAAGAAAGAGGTGACCATATATTTT
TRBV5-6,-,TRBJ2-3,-,CASSLAYRAAGDTQYF,TGTGCCAGCAGCTTAGCATACAGGGCCGCAGGAGATACGCAGTATTTT
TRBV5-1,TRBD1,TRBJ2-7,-,CASSLATGINEQYF,TGCGCCAGCAGCTTGGCGACAGGGATCAACGAGCAGTACTTC
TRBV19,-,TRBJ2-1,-,CACKVRGYNEQFF,TGTGCCTGCAAGGTTAGAGGTTACAATGAGCAGTTCTTC
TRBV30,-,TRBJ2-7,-,CAWSVRARGSYEQYF,TGTGCCTGGAGTGTACGGGCAAGGGGTTCCTACGAGCAGTACTTC
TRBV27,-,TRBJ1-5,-,CASSDGGNNQPQHF,TGTGCCAGCAGCGATGGAGGGAACAATCAGCCCCAGCATTTT
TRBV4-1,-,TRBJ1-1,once,CASSQETPMNTEAFF,TGCGCCAGCAGCCAGGAGACGCCTATGAACACTGAAGCTTTCTTT
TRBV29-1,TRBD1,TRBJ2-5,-,CSAGDRGQGETQYF,TGCAGCGCGGGGGACAGGGGGCAAGGGGAGACCCAGTACTTC
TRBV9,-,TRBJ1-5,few,CASSVDGSNQPQHF,TGTGCCAGCAGCGTAGACGGTAGCAATCAGCCCCAGCATTTT
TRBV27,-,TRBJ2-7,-,CASSLSYSLSSYEQYF,TGTGCCAGCAGTTTATCGTATTCTTTGAGTTCCTACGAGCAGTACTTC
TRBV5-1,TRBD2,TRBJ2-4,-,CASSYEAGMAKNIQYF,TGCGCCAGCAGCTACGAAGCGGGGATGGCCAAAAACATTCAGTACTTC
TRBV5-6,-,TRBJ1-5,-,CASSFERGQPQHF,TGTGCCAGCAGCTTTGAGCGTGGCCAGCCCCAGCATTTT
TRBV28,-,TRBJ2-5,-,CASSLSVQETQYF,TGTGCCAGCAGTTTGTCGGTACAAGAGACCCAGTACTTC
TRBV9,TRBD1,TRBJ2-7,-,CASSVALSGDRGLEQYF,TGTGCCAGCAGCGTAGCTCTAAGTGGGGACAGGGGTCTCGAGCAGTACTTC
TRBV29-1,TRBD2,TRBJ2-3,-,CSVVPASGRGDTQYF,TGCAGCGTTGTGCCGGCTAGCGGGAGAGGGGATACGCAGTATTTT
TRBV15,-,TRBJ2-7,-,CATSREINTQYEQYF,TGTGCCACCAGCAGAGAAATTAATACGCAGTACGAGCAGTACTTC
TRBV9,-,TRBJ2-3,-,CASSPITDTQYF,TGTGCCAGCAGCCCCATCACAGATACGCAGTATTTT
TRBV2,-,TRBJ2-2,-,CASSRDIWDTGELFF,TGTGCCAGCAGCCGGGACATCTGGGACACCGGGGAGCTGTTTTTT